These T cell receptor beta chains were read from a single sample in a study of cytomegalovirus exposure and HLA in healthy donors. Sequencing used immunoSEQ multiplex PCR; TCRdb keeps in-frame clones, though not all of them. The sample yields about 130,000 clones, about 70% seen once. Sequencing used PBMCs. Every receptor here comes from a woman aged 35 to 49 in good health and CMV-seronegative. CDR3s leave out the opening cysteine and the closing phenylalanine or tryptophan. The size field is filled for only some rows; it gives once, few, many or a size class.

v_call	j_call	clone_size	cdr3_aa
TRBV2	TRBJ2-7	few	ASSEGTGTYEQY
TRBV5-6	TRBJ2-1	NA	ASREGGPNNEQF
TRBV6-1	TRBJ1-5	NA	ASSIGQGFQPQH
TRBV6-5	TRBJ2-2	NA	ASRGGQGDAGELF
TRBV7-2	TRBJ1-4	few	ASSTSVGDIREKLF
TRBV9	TRBJ2-7	NA	ASSVEPGYTYEQY
TRBV4-2	TRBJ2-3	NA	ASSQLPRGKGADTQY
TRBV7-9	TRBJ2-3	NA	ASSSDREWTQY
TRBV11-2	TRBJ2-1	NA	ASSFTSGGAGEQF
TRBV19	TRBJ2-5	NA	ASRQVRPVPQETQY
TRBV5-1	TRBJ2-1	NA	ASSFSLIVRGTTRSDEQF
TRBV4-1	TRBJ2-5	NA	ASSLLAGGETQY
TRBV10-3	TRBJ2-3	NA	AISGGGRGPSTDTQY
TRBV11-2	TRBJ1-1	NA	ASSLEAGGNTEAF
TRBV30	TRBJ1-2	NA	AWSAHGVYGYT
TRBV29-1	TRBJ1-1	few	SARQGSMGAEAF
TRBV6-4	TRBJ1-6	few	ASSDQGQDNSPLH
TRBV27	TRBJ1-5	few	ASSLGGGVVQPQH
TRBV19	TRBJ1-1	few	ASSMSEGVSPEAF
TRBV9	TRBJ1-1	NA	ASSVAGGGTEAF
TRBV6-5	TRBJ1-2	NA	ASSYSRQGVSGYT
TRBV28	TRBJ1-1	NA	ASSSAGYEAF
TRBV7-2	TRBJ2-3	NA	ASSFFELPSTDTQY
TRBV28	TRBJ2-2	NA	ASSPLTGGYTGELF
TRBV10-2	TRBJ2-7	NA	ASSEGLAGYEQY
TRBV5-1	TRBJ1-3	NA	ASSSTGDSGNTIY
TRBV2	TRBJ1-5	few	ASKMGTGGNQPQH
TRBV5-1	TRBJ1-2	NA	ASSLETGRSYT
TRBV5-1	TRBJ2-2	NA	ASSLTSVNTGELF
TRBV6-1	TRBJ2-5	few	ASSEEYRVSLQTQY
TRBV5-1	TRBJ1-5	few	ASSLTGVSNQPQH
TRBV11-1	TRBJ2-2	NA	ASSLAGGPGELF
TRBV5-6	TRBJ2-1	once	ASSLARGGNEQF